A few counts support the clone carrying this T cell receptor beta chain. What it recognizes is unknown. The V gene's germline CDR1 is KGHDR and CDR2 SFDVKD. V gave up 3 bases and J gave up 8 bases, with 18 bases separating them. The CDR3 sequence is 15 residues long. Overall study findings and caveats: In terms of TCR gene usage, tumor memory CD4+ T cells clustered together with blood and lymph node memory CD4+ cells, as well as with lymph node naive CD4+ cells. Tumor Tregs overlapped most with tumor, then blood, naive CD4+ cells.

Constant-region reverse primers amplified full-length variable regions, followed by semi-nested Nested Universal Primer A PCR. TCRdb recomputed calls from the 5' RACE reads with MiXCR, one row per CDR3 protein. The sample carries tens of thousands of distinct CDR3 sequences, roughly 20% recorded once. Treg sorting used a CD4+CD25+CD127-/low gate. The sequenced sample consisted of Tregs sorted from a lymph node. The TCR originated in a female donor with breast cancer. The chain uses TRBV24-1 and TRBJ1-2, with a weak D call TRBD1 (5 bases). The CDR3 loop is CATSDPTGTHGGYTF. The CDR3 bases are TGTGCCACCAGTGATCCGACCGGGACTCACGGGGGCTACACCTTC.